These T cell receptor beta chains were read from a single sample in a study of T cell repertoires in cytomegalovirus infection. TCRdb ran MiXCR on the reads and lists one entry per CDR3 protein. The table lists approximately 83,000 distinct CDR3 sequences, roughly 25% of them singletons. These receptors lack a known antigen. The sequencing used CD8+ T cells from cultured PBMCs, collected from culture after CMV antigen stimulation. The source is a human donor in good health (CMV status not recorded). Some clones in this sample may be carry-over from other donors' samples. Both conserved end residues are part of each CDR3. Each record gives: J gene, D gene, clone size, V gene, CDR3 protein, CDR3 DNA. A D gene is named only where the DNA matches it firmly. The size of a clone is reported for some rows only, either as once, few or many, or as a class for expanded clones.

TRBJ1-5	NA	few	TRBV6-5	CASSLGGNSNQPQHF	TGTGCCAGCAGTCTTGGGGGCAATAGCAATCAGCCCCAGCATTTT
TRBJ2-7	NA	many	TRBV7-6	CASSLGRKGSYEQYF	TGTGCCAGCAGCTTAGGGAGAAAGGGCTCCTACGAGCAGTACTTC
TRBJ1-4	NA	few	TRBV27	CASTSYIQGPNEKLFF	TGTGCCAGCACTAGCTACATCCAGGGGCCTAATGAAAAACTGTTTTTT
TRBJ1-3	NA	many	TRBV12-3/TRBV12-4	CAIRYSSGNTIYF	TGTGCCATCCGCTACAGCTCTGGAAACACCATATATTTT
TRBJ2-7	NA	NA	TRBV4-3	CASSQGHEQYF	TGCGCCAGCAGCCAAGGTCACGAGCAGTACTTC
TRBJ2-7	NA	NA	TRBV11-2	CASTLQEGYEQYF	TGTGCCAGCACCCTTCAGGAGGGTTACGAGCAGTACTTC
TRBJ2-7	NA	many	TRBV9	CASSVDGAEGEQYF	TGTGCCAGCAGCGTAGATGGGGCAGAGGGAGAGCAGTACTTC
TRBJ2-7	TRBD2	few	TRBV27	CASSSGDRSYEQYF	TGTGCCAGCAGCAGCGGGGATAGATCCTACGAGCAGTACTTC
TRBJ2-3	TRBD1	many	TRBV7-9	CASSLEFPGQGEWGTDTQYF	TGTGCCAGCAGCTTAGAATTTCCGGGACAGGGCGAATGGGGCACAGATACGCAGTATTTT
TRBJ2-1	TRBD2	few	TRBV5-1	CASSLAQRGYNEQFF	TGCGCCAGCAGCTTGGCCCAGCGGGGGTACAATGAGCAGTTCTTC
TRBJ2-2	NA	NA	TRBV19	CASSIQGNTGELFF	TGTGCCAGTAGTATACAGGGAAACACCGGGGAGCTGTTTTTT
TRBJ2-7	NA	few	TRBV27	CASSWGADYEQYF	TGTGCCAGCAGCTGGGGTGCTGACTACGAGCAGTACTTC
TRBJ2-7	NA	NA	TRBV9	CASSVVGSGVEQYF	TGTGCCAGCAGCGTAGTTGGTAGCGGAGTCGAGCAGTACTTC
TRBJ2-7	TRBD1	many	TRBV4-1	CASSQNFEGQGTYEQYF	TGCGCCAGCAGCCAGAATTTTGAAGGACAGGGGACTTACGAGCAGTACTTC
TRBJ2-7	TRBD2	few	TRBV28	CASSLRIGLADSYEQYF	TGTGCCAGCAGTCTTAGGATCGGACTAGCGGATTCCTACGAGCAGTACTTC
TRBJ2-7	TRBD1	NA	TRBV7-9	CASSPSGTGFYEQYF	TGTGCCAGCAGCCCCTCCGGGACAGGGTTTTACGAGCAGTACTTC
TRBJ2-1	TRBD2	few	TRBV27	CASSLGSGGYNEQFF	TGTGCCAGCAGTTTAGGTAGCGGGGGATACAATGAGCAGTTCTTC
TRBJ2-1	NA	NA	TRBV5-5	CASSLEGNTYNEQFF	TGTGCCAGCAGCTTGGAGGGGAACACCTACAATGAGCAGTTCTTC
TRBJ1-1	NA	NA	TRBV7-6	CASSLEWGNTEAFF	TGTGCCAGCAGCTTAGAATGGGGGAACACTGAAGCTTTCTTT
TRBJ2-5	TRBD2	NA	TRBV3-1	CASSQPRSSGLETQYF	TGTGCCAGCAGCCAACCCCGGAGTAGCGGGCTAGAGACCCAGTACTTC
TRBJ2-1	NA	NA	TRBV4-1	CASSWDFYNDQFF	TGCGCCAGCAGCTGGGACTTCTACAATGATCAGTTCTTC
TRBJ2-1	NA	few	TRBV20-1	CSARDLKSNYNEQFF	TGCAGTGCTAGAGATTTAAAGAGTAACTACAATGAGCAGTTCTTC
TRBJ2-7	TRBD1	few	TRBV27	CASSSTGGLYEQYF	TGTGCCAGCAGTTCGACAGGGGGCCTCTACGAGCAGTACTTC
TRBJ2-3	NA	many	TRBV7-8	CASSSIQGSTDTQYF	TGTGCCAGCAGCTCGATACAGGGTAGCACAGATACGCAGTATTTT
TRBJ2-7	NA	once	TRBV25-1	CASSESAGKSSYEQYF	TGTGCCAGCAGTGAATCTGCAGGGAAGAGCTCCTACGAGCAGTACTTC
TRBJ1-5	TRBD1	NA	TRBV30	CAWSPGQGGNQPQHF	TGTGCCTGGAGTCCGGGACAGGGAGGAAATCAGCCCCAGCATTTT
TRBJ1-2	NA	NA	TRBV4-1	CASSQEGHDNYGYTF	TGCGCCAGCAGCCAAGAGGGACACGATAACTATGGCTACACCTTC
TRBJ2-1	NA	many	TRBV6-2/TRBV6-3	CASSRDGNEQFF	TGTGCCAGCAGCCGGGACGGCAATGAGCAGTTCTTC
TRBJ1-2	NA	few	TRBV5-4	CASSAREQSYGYTF	TGTGCCAGCAGCGCCAGGGAGCAGAGCTATGGCTACACCTTC
TRBJ2-7	NA	NA	TRBV20-1	CSARAGASYEQYF	TGCAGTGCTAGGGCAGGGGCCTCCTACGAGCAGTACTTC
TRBJ2-3	NA	few	TRBV11-3	CASSLGTTDTQYF	TGTGCCAGCAGCTTAGGGACCACAGATACGCAGTATTTT
TRBJ1-5	NA	NA	TRBV27	CASSPNMGQVSNQPQHF	TGTGCCAGCAGCCCGAACATGGGGCAGGTGAGCAATCAGCCCCAGCATTTT
TRBJ2-3	TRBD2	few	TRBV2	CAGSISGGADTQYF	TGTGCCGGAAGTATCAGCGGGGGGGCCGATACGCAGTATTTT
TRBJ1-2	NA	many	TRBV20-1	CSAGLPGRNYGYTF	TGCAGTGCTGGATTACCGGGACGGAACTATGGCTACACCTTC
TRBJ1-5	NA	few	TRBV4-3	CASSQDPGGQPQHF	TGCGCCAGCAGCCAAGATCCGGGCGGTCAGCCCCAGCATTTT
TRBJ1-4	NA	few	TRBV19	CASSEGQTTNEKLFF	TGTGCCAGTAGTGAAGGACAGACAACTAATGAAAAACTGTTTTTT
TRBJ2-5	NA	many	TRBV7-6	CASSLERRGRGETQYF	TGTGCCAGCAGCTTAGAGCGGCGGGGGCGAGGGGAGACCCAGTACTTC
TRBJ2-5	NA	many	TRBV7-6	CASSSMGTQYF	TGTGCCAGCAGCTCGATGGGGACCCAGTACTTC
TRBJ2-7	TRBD1	few	TRBV11-2	CASSFGQGTAYEQYF	TGTGCCAGCAGCTTCGGACAGGGAACGGCGTACGAGCAGTACTTC
TRBJ1-1	NA	NA	TRBV9	CASSAGGGGGTEAFF	TGTGCCAGCAGCGCTGGGGGCGGGGGCGGCACTGAAGCTTTCTTT
TRBJ1-2	TRBD1	NA	TRBV6-6	CASSYSTTGGSRGYGYTF	TGTGCCAGCAGTTACTCGACTACAGGGGGCAGCCGGGGCTATGGCTACACCTTC
TRBJ2-3	NA	NA	TRBV27	CASSFGVGGTDTQYF	TGTGCCAGCAGTTTCGGGGTGGGGGGCACAGATACGCAGTATTTT
TRBJ1-2	TRBD1	NA	TRBV6-2/TRBV6-3	CASSYSGTGRYGYTF	TGTGCCAGCAGTTACTCCGGGACAGGGAGATATGGCTACACCTTC
TRBJ2-7	TRBD1	NA	TRBV5-4	CASSRPGQGAYEQYF	TGTGCCAGCAGCAGGCCGGGACAGGGGGCCTACGAGCAGTACTTC
TRBJ1-1	TRBD1	NA	TRBV5-6	CASSAQGSAEAFF	TGTGCCAGCAGCGCACAGGGGAGCGCTGAAGCTTTCTTT
TRBJ1-2	TRBD1	NA	TRBV6-6	CASSYSTEGARGYTF	TGTGCCAGCAGTTACTCGACAGAGGGGGCGAGGGGCTACACCTTC
TRBJ2-3	TRBD2	NA	TRBV7-3	CASSLISGADMQYF	TGTGCCAGCAGCTTAATTAGCGGGGCAGATATGCAGTATTTT
TRBJ2-3	TRBD2	NA	TRBV20-1	CSARERLAGISDTQYF	TGCAGTGCTAGAGAAAGACTAGCGGGGATTTCAGATACGCAGTATTTT
TRBJ2-3	NA	NA	TRBV4-3	CASSQDWKGSTDTQYF	TGCGCCAGCAGCCAAGATTGGAAAGGGAGCACAGATACGCAGTATTTT
TRBJ2-5	NA	NA	TRBV20-1	CSAPKLMTGRETQYF	TGCAGTGCTCCCAAACTGATGACAGGGAGGGAGACCCAGTACTTC
TRBJ2-1	TRBD2	many	TRBV4-3	CASSQGVWTSGGNEQFF	TGCGCCAGCAGCCAAGGGGTTTGGACTAGCGGAGGCAATGAGCAGTTCTTC